A single T cell receptor (beta chain) is shown here with its context. This sample is drawn from a study of CD8+ T cells in alopecia areata. Study details: Treated patients were scored for severity by percent of scalp affected.

The CDR3 spans 16 residues. Deletions cut 5 bases from V and 5 bases from J, with 19 bases between. Germline V gives CDR1 MNHEY, CDR2 SMNVEV (reference sequence). Reverse transcription of extracted RNA yielded cDNA, which provided the sequencing template. Sequenced by immunoSEQ multiplex PCR; TCRdb stores in-frame clones only, minus some. Found here are more than 95,000 clones, 86% of them singletons; the top ten hold 11%. Treatment in this sample: oral pan-JAK inhibitor, 5-10 mg twice daily. This specimen consisted of CD8+ T cells sorted from blood, obtained at roughly week 30, from a patient treated with tofacitinib. V is TRBV27 and J is TRBJ2-1; tentatively, D is TRBD1 or TRBD2 (5 bases each). The source is a human donor with alopecia areata. The CDR3 reads CASSRTGTNRDNEQFF. The CDR3 region has the DNA TGTGCCAGCAGTAGGACCGGGACGAACAGAGACAATGAGCAGTTCTTC.